The 2 T cell receptor beta chains below were found in one sample sequenced in a study of blood T cell repertoires in COVID-19 (dated by TCRdb to 2020 to 2022). The method was the immunoSEQ multiplex PCR assay. In TCRdb, the immuneACCESS table is reduced to in-frame sequences with V and J assigned. These tables do not hold every clone; where another copy was compared, an unresolved V gene accounts for under half, and the others remain unexplained. This sample lists roughly 80,000 clones; around 80% were detected once. Together, the top ten hold about 5.8% of the sample. The material sequenced was peripheral blood. The receptors were gathered from a man aged 55-75 years with active or convalescent COVID-19.

Of note for this clone: One end of the junction fails to match germline, which may point to a read error. The chain combines TRBV7-7 with TRBJ2-2; D might be TRBD2 (6 bases). Germline CDR1 reads SSHAT; CDR2 reads FNYEAQ (reference sequence). This CDR3 spans 15 amino acids. CDR3 DNA sequence: TGTGCTAGCAGCTTAGTGGCGGGGACCACCGGGGAGCTGTTTTTT. Protein sequence: CASSLVAGTTGELFF. The full variable domain, in which reference TRBV7-7 and TRBJ2-2 provide the parts outside the CDR3, is GAGVSQSPRYKVTKRGQDVTLRCDPISSHATLYWYQQALGQGPEFLTYFNYEAQPDKSGLPSDRFSAERPEGSISTLTIQRTEQRDSAMYRCASSLVAGTTGELFFGEGSRLTVL.

V usage is TRBV19 and J usage is TRBJ1-1; possibly TRBD1 for D (6 bases). Germline V gives CDR1 LNHDA, CDR2 SQIVND (reference sequence). Trimming took off 7 bases at V and 2 bases at J, with 17 bases between the two ends. The CDR3 covers 15 residues. CDR3 loop: CASKRTEPYNTEAFF. The CDR3 bases are TGTGCCAGTAAACGGACAGAGCCTTACAACACTGAAGCTTTCTTT.